This TCR beta chain came from a study of shared clonotypes between healthy human individuals. Study-level background: The study used three CD4 naive, three CD4 memory, two CD8 naive and one CD8 memory plate per donor.

Using immunoSEQ multiplex PCR, the repertoire was profiled, and TCRdb retains in-frame clones only, with some absent. The table records 1.5 million to 2.5 million clones, 85% to 95% of them present only once. Naivety among CD8 cells was defined by CD45RO negativity and positive CCR7 selection, thereby excluding terminally differentiated effector memory CD45RA+ cells. The donor cohort consisted entirely of Caucasian adults residing in Nashville, Tennessee. CDR3 length equals 15 residues. Between the trimmed V and J ends, which lost 6 bases and 3 bases, there was a span of 18 bases. The germline V gene encodes CDR1 LNHDA and CDR2 SQIVND (reference sequence). Points from the study as a whole: Researchers found naive subsets generally carried larger estimated richness than memory subsets. Across a handful of donors, naive CD4 shared roughly 5.2%, naive CD8 less than 4%, memory CD4 less than 2.5%, memory CD8 over 0.3%.

Remarks on this clone: The target antigen is unknown.

The sequence came from a man in his late teens or twenties in good health. The sample was naive CD8+ T cells sorted from blood. The chain uses TRBV19 and TRBJ2-7, with a weak D call TRBD2 (6 bases). This CDR3 reads CASSNRPAGSYEQYF. The DNA of the CDR3 is TGTGCCAGTAGCAACCGACCCGCGGGGAGCTACGAGCAGTACTTC.